The rows below give T cell receptor beta chains drawn from one sample of a study of post-analysis software for immune sequencing data. One entry per CDR3 protein, called by TCRdb with MiXCR from the PCR reads. The sample includes 650,000 to 850,000 distinct CDR3 sequences, more than 45% of them seen just once. Sequencing was performed on blood. Receptor source: a girl under 18 with multiple sclerosis. The CDR3 runs from the conserved cysteine through the conserved F or W. D genes are given only for firm matches. The listing skips clone size in some rows; elsewhere it reads once, few, many or a size class.

clone_size	d_call	j_call	v_call	cdr3_aa	cdr3_nt
few	TRBD1	TRBJ2-3	TRBV9	CASSVTGGYTDTQYF	TGTGCCAGCAGCGTGACAGGGGGATACACAGATACGCAGTATTTT
-	TRBD2	TRBJ2-2	TRBV3-1	CASSQDHPAGGRGELFF	TGTGCCAGCAGCCAAGATCACCCAGCGGGAGGCCGCGGGGAGCTGTTTTTT
-	TRBD2	TRBJ2-1	TRBV3-1	CASSQAGGRSYNEQFF	TGTGCCAGCAGCCAAGCGGGAGGCCGCTCCTACAATGAGCAGTTCTTC
few	-	TRBJ2-1	TRBV12-3/TRBV12-4	CATGPYNEQFF	TGTGCCACCGGGCCCTACAATGAGCAGTTCTTC
-	-	TRBJ2-1	TRBV27	CASSFYIWEASIGEQFF	TGTGCCAGCAGTTTTTATATTTGGGAGGCGAGTATTGGTGAGCAGTTCTTC
-	TRBD2	TRBJ2-1	TRBV20-1	CSARPSGRSHNEQFF	TGCAGTGCTAGACCCAGCGGGAGATCCCACAATGAGCAGTTCTTC
few	TRBD2	TRBJ2-1	TRBV20-1	CSAWTSGDNEQFF	TGCAGTGCTTGGACTAGCGGGGACAATGAGCAGTTCTTC
-	TRBD1	TRBJ2-3	TRBV29-1	CSGQGGGTDTQYF	TGCAGCGGACAGGGGGGGGGGACAGATACGCAGTATTTT
-	TRBD1	TRBJ1-2	TRBV10-2	CASSEPRDSYGYTF	TGCGCCAGCAGTGAGCCCCGGGACAGCTATGGCTACACCTTC
-	TRBD1	TRBJ2-7	TRBV29-1	CSVLRTGVSYEQYF	TGCAGCGTCCTTAGGACAGGGGTCTCCTACGAGCAGTACTTC
few	-	TRBJ2-3	TRBV20-1	CSATAMQWRTDTQYF	TGCAGTGCTACGGCCATGCAGTGGCGCACAGATACGCAGTATTTT
-	-	TRBJ1-2	TRBV24-1	CATSDGDYGYTF	TGTGCCACCAGTGATGGGGACTATGGCTACACCTTC
-	-	TRBJ1-5	TRBV6-6	CASSPVPQPQHF	TGTGCCAGCAGCCCGGTCCCTCAGCCCCAGCATTTT
-	-	TRBJ2-1	TRBV29-1	CSVDEGGNEQFF	TGCAGCGTTGATGAGGGCGGCAATGAGCAGTTCTTC
once	-	TRBJ1-6	TRBV6-2/TRBV6-3	CASCDSLGNSPLHF	TGTGCCAGCTGCGACAGCTTGGGTAATTCACCCCTCCACTTT
-	TRBD2	TRBJ2-7	TRBV20-1	CSASPGGRYEQYF	TGCAGTGCTTCTCCGGGAGGACGCTACGAGCAGTACTTC
few	TRBD1	TRBJ2-6	TRBV5-1	CASSWTGDTRSGANVLTF	TGCGCCAGCAGCTGGACAGGGGATACCCGCTCTGGGGCCAACGTCCTGACTTTC
-	-	TRBJ2-7	TRBV4-1	CASSQGENYEQYF	TGCGCCAGCAGCCAAGGAGAAAACTACGAGCAGTACTTC
few	TRBD2	TRBJ2-1	TRBV5-1	CASSATSGSSYNEQFF	TGCGCCAGCAGCGCGACTAGCGGGAGCTCCTACAATGAGCAGTTCTTC
-	TRBD2	TRBJ2-5	TRBV6-1	CASSGTSGRANNHEQYF	TGTGCCAGCAGCGGGACTAGCGGGAGGGCCAACAACCATGAGCAGTACTTC